These 17 T cell receptor beta chains share one sample of origin, sequenced in a study of patients and donors after allogeneic stem cell transplantation. TCRdb fed the RT-PCR reads into MiXCR, producing one record per CDR3 protein. The data contain 900,000 to 1,000,000 distinct CDR3 sequences, roughly 17% of them singletons. Sequencing input: blood, either unsorted or a sorted T cell fraction (not recorded which). The origin of the receptors is a human donor who was either an allogeneic HSCT recipient or a stem cell or donor lymphocyte infusion donor (not recorded which). It is not recorded whose cells these are; they may come from a transplant donor.

The chain links TRBV11-2 to TRBJ2-1; 9 nucleotides line up with TRBD2. This CDR3 is built from 15 residues. Losses at the gene ends were 6 bases for V and 4 bases for J; bases not matched to a gene: 7. Germline CDR1 and CDR2: SGHAT and FQNNGV. The CDR3 is CASRLWTSVYNEQFF. The CDR3, as DNA: TGTGCCAGCAGACTATGGACTAGCGTATACAATGAGCAGTTCTTC.

This clonotype came up many times. V gene TRBV12-3 or TRBV12-4 combines with J gene TRBJ2-1, with a weak D call TRBD1 (6 bases). The ends were cut back, 2 bases at V and 5 bases at J, with 10 bases in the middle. The CDR3 length is 14 residues. Here the CDR3 DNA reads TGTGCCAGCAGTTTACGCGCAGGGGACAATGAGCAGTTCTTC. As protein: CASSLRAGDNEQFF.

This rearrangement joins TRBV12-3 or TRBV12-4 to TRBJ2-1; TRBD2 is a possible D gene (5 bases). CDR3 size: 13 residues. Trimming stripped 6 bases from V and 1 base from J, with 7 bases between. The CDR3 spells CASSGESYNEQFF. The CDR3 DNA reads as TGTGCCAGCAGCGGGGAGTCCTACAATGAGCAGTTCTTC.

The chain links TRBV18 to TRBJ1-2; D not certain. There are 13 residues in the CDR3. Deletions cut 3 bases from V and 4 bases from J, with 9 bases between. In germline, CDR1 is KGHSH, CDR2 LQKENI. CDR3 protein: CASSPGGIYGYTF. CDR3 nucleotide sequence: TGTGCCAGCTCACCGGGCGGCATCTATGGCTACACCTTC.

The DNA for the CDR3 is TGCAGCGTTAGGCCCACAAGCAATCAGCCCCAGCATTTT. Its protein product is CSVRPTSNQPQHF. The chain is built from TRBV29-1 and TRBJ1-5, with D uncertain. The CDR3 spans 13 residues. Looked up from germline, CDR1 is SQVTM and CDR2 is ANQGSEA. Trimming left V 5 bases short and J 1 base short, with 9 bases between.

This sequence joins TRBV7-3 and TRBJ2-3; D possibly uses TRBD1 or TRBD2 (6 bases each). Deletions cut 5 bases from V and 0 bases from J, with 15 bases between. Germline V CDR1 and CDR2: SGHTA, FQGTGA. The CDR3 has 16 amino acids. CDR3 region: CASSPGGRSSTDTQYF. Here the CDR3 DNA reads TGTGCCAGCAGCCCCGGGGGCAGGTCTAGCACAGATACGCAGTATTTT. The full variable domain, in which reference TRBV7-3 and TRBJ2-3 provide the parts outside the CDR3, is GAGVSQTPSNKVTEKGKYVELRCDPISGHTALYWYRQSLGQGPEFLIYFQGTGAADDSGLPNDRFFAVRPEGSVSTLKIQRTERGDSAVYLCASSPGGRSSTDTQYFGPGTRLTVL.

The chain uses TRBV5-1 and TRBJ1-1; D is ambiguous. The CDR3 is 13 residues long. Trimming shortened V by 0 bases and J by 8 bases, and 11 bases separated the two germline ends. Germline V gene data show CDR1 as SGHRS and CDR2 as YFSETQ. The CDR3 bases are TGCGCCAGCAGCTTGGGGTCACCTGGCGAAGCTTTCTTT. This sequence encodes CASSLGSPGEAFF.

This clonotype was seen a handful of times. The V gene is TRBV12-3 or TRBV12-4, the J gene TRBJ2-7, with 8 bases matching TRBD2. This CDR3 region has 16 residues. Losses at the gene ends were 3 bases for V and 6 bases for J; bases not matched to a gene: 13. CDR3 residues: CASSFRLAGWSREQYF. The CDR3 DNA is TGTGCCAGCAGTTTCCGTCTAGCGGGCTGGTCTCGCGAGCAGTACTTC.

The chain uses TRBV4-1 and TRBJ2-1; TRBD2 aligns across 7 bases. CDR1 and CDR2 from the germline V gene are MGHRA and YSYEKL. The length of the CDR3 is 15 residues. Trimming removed 4 bases from V and 0 bases from J; junction bases left unmatched: 3. CDR3 in amino acids: CASSPIAGSYNEQFF. As DNA, the CDR3 is TGCGCCAGCAGCCCTATAGCGGGCTCCTACAATGAGCAGTTCTTC.

The sample holds a few counts of this clonotype. The chain joins TRBV5-5 to TRBJ2-7; D remains unclear. Germline CDR1 and CDR2: SGHKS and YYEKEE (reference sequence). The V end was cut by 6 bases, the J end by 2 bases, with 9 bases between. The CDR3 contains 12 residues. The CDR3: CASIGQTYEQYF. The CDR3 coding sequence is TGTGCCAGCATCGGGCAGACCTACGAGCAGTACTTC.

Only a few counts were recorded for this clonotype. The chain carries TRBV7-6 and TRBJ1-1, with D tentatively TRBD1 (6 bases). CDR1 SGHVS and CDR2 FNYEAQ come from the germline V gene. The ends were cut back, 0 bases at V and 7 bases at J, with 18 bases in the middle. This CDR3 is built from 16 residues. CDR3 in amino acids: CASSLAGGGGHGEAFF. In DNA form, the CDR3 reads TGTGCCAGCAGCTTAGCCGGGGGCGGGGGACACGGTGAAGCTTTCTTT. Full variable domain (outside the CDR3, taken from reference TRBV7-6 and TRBJ1-1): GAGVSQSPRYKVTKRGQDVALRCDPISGHVSLYWYRQALGQGPEFLTYFNYEAQQDKSGLPNDRFSAERPEGSISTLTIQRTEQRDSAMYRCASSLAGGGGHGEAFFGQGTRLTVV.

The table lists this clonotype with a few counts. The rearrangement joins TRBV25-1 to TRBJ1-2; no definite D call. Germline V lookup: CDR1 MGHDK, CDR2 SYGVNS. V lost 1 base, J lost 1 base, and 10 bases lay in between. This CDR3 comprises 15 residues. CDR3 residues: CASSEFGKGNYGYTF. The CDR3 bases are TGTGCCAGCAGTGAATTCGGCAAGGGTAACTATGGCTACACCTTC.

This clonotype has more than one count but fewer than ten. The rearrangement joins TRBV20-1 to TRBJ2-7, with D hard to call. This CDR3 has 14 residues. Looked up from germline, CDR1 is DFQATT and CDR2 is SNEGSKA (reference sequence). V was cut by 4 bases and J by 2 bases, with 15 bases left in between. The CDR3 protein is CSATSLGFTYEQYF. In DNA form, the CDR3 reads TGCAGTGCTACTTCCCTAGGTTTTACCTACGAGCAGTACTTC.

This clonotype was found many times. CDR3 sequence: CASSYSDYNEQFF. In DNA, the CDR3 is TGTGCCAGCAGTTACTCGGATTACAATGAGCAGTTCTTC. The rearrangement uses TRBV6-2 or TRBV6-3 and TRBJ2-1; D gene uncertain. There are 13 residues in the CDR3. Trimming removed 0 bases from V and 4 bases from J, with 4 bases in between. Looked up from germline, CDR1 is MNHEY and CDR2 is SVGEGT.

Only a few counts were recorded for this clonotype. This chain uses TRBV20-1 with TRBJ2-7, with 8 bases fitting TRBD2. V lost 1 base and J lost 4; bases outside the gene matches: 9. CDR3 size: 15 residues. Germline V gene data show CDR1 as DFQATT and CDR2 as SNEGSKA (reference sequence). CDR3 residues: CSARVSGSGTYEQYF. The CDR3 DNA reads TGCAGTGCTAGAGTTTCAGGTAGCGGGACTTACGAGCAGTACTTC.

This clonotype was seen more than once but under ten times. V gene TRBV10-3 combines with J gene TRBJ2-2; 7 bases line up with TRBD1. The CDR3 has 16 amino acids. Germline V CDR1 and CDR2: ENHRY, SYGVKD. Trimming took 5 bases from V and 8 from J; bases not matched to a gene: 14. The CDR3 nucleotides are TGTGCCATCAGTAGTCCGACTGGACAGGCTCGAGGGGAGCTGTTTTTT. Translation: CAISSPTGQARGELFF.

CDR3 sequence (DNA): TGTGCCAGCTCACCACTTTCAAGCGGGGGCACAGATACGCAGTATTTT. It codes for CASSPLSSGGTDTQYF. The V gene is TRBV18, the J gene TRBJ2-3; 7 nucleotides line up with TRBD2. Losses at the gene ends were 1 base for V and 1 base for J; bases not matched to a gene: 5. Looked up from germline, CDR1 is KGHSH and CDR2 is LQKENI. This CDR3 contains 16 residues.